Shown below are 5 T cell receptor beta chains from a single sample sequenced in a study of human T cells and chemical hapten exposure. TCRdb independently ran MiXCR on the RACE reads; one entry per CDR3 protein. The profile shows around 300,000 distinct CDR3 sequences, about 7% of them singletons. The sample's time point: patch test 1, 2 weeks after DPC sensitization. Treatment defined: therapeutic diphenylcyclopropenone sensitization with weekly scalp DPC. Source: whole blood, taken in connection with sensitization to the hapten diphenylcyclopropenone (DPC). The receptors derive from a woman aged 18 to 35 with alopecia areata. Some clones in this sample may be carry-over from other donors' samples.

This clonotype was detected ten times or more. The gene calls are TRBV28 and TRBJ2-3; either TRBD1 or TRBD2 may supply D (6 bases each). The CDR3 totals 16 residues. Germline V gene sequence: CDR1 MDHEN, CDR2 SYDVKM. V shed 4 bases and J shed 2 bases, with 16 bases lying between them. The CDR3 DNA reads as TGTGCCAGCAGTTCGAAGAGAGGGGGGCTCACAGATACGCAGTATTTT. Its protein product is CASSSKRGGLTDTQYF.

This clonotype was seen a few times. V is TRBV7-6 and J is TRBJ1-3, with D perhaps TRBD1 (5 bases). The CDR3 is 16 residues long. Germline values: CDR1 SGHVS, CDR2 FNYEAQ. The V gene lost 2 bases and the J gene lost 1 base, with 12 bases spanning the gap. The CDR3 coding sequence is TGTGCCAGCAGCTTACGAGGGGATAAGTCTGGAAACACCATATATTTT. Translation: CASSLRGDKSGNTIYF.

In its sample, this clonotype was seen many times. V gene TRBV10-3 combines with J gene TRBJ2-2; no clear D. Per germline, CDR1 ENHRY and CDR2 SYGVKD. The CDR3 extends over 13 amino acids. V was clipped by 5 bases and J by 4 bases, with 8 bases between them. CDR3 region: CAISPGPTGELFF. The CDR3 nucleotides read TGTGCCATCAGTCCTGGGCCCACCGGGGAGCTGTTTTTT.

Regarding this clonotype: A read error is possible here, since a much larger clone lies one base away. The chain has TRBV10-3 and TRBJ2-3; 9 bases are shared with TRBD2. Germline V gives CDR1 ENHRY, CDR2 SYGVKD. This CDR3 region has 15 residues. The CDR3 nucleotides read TGTGCCATCAGCACCCTGACTAGCGGCACAAATACGCAGTATTTT. It is translated as CAISTLTSGTNTQYF.

In the case of this clonotype: A read error may be the cause here, since a much bigger clone is one base away. The V call is TRBV7-2, the J call TRBJ1-2; 7 nucleotides match TRBD1. CDR1 and CDR2 from the germline V gene are SGHTA and FQGNSA. The V and J ends lost 1 base and 5 bases, in that order; junction bases with no gene match: 13. This CDR3 region has 17 residues. The DNA of the CDR3 is TGTGCCAGCAGCTTAGTCCCGGGACAGTGGGAGGGATATGGCTACACCTTC. Its translation: CASSLVPGQWEGYGYTF.